Shown below are 30 T cell receptor beta chains from a single sample sequenced in a study of blood T cells in healthy people across ages. Together with a sample-barcoded 5' primer, a J-beta primer mix was included in a second PCR lasting roughly 6 to 12 cycles. TCRdb independently ran MiXCR on the 5' RACE reads; one entry per CDR3 protein. This table holds 2 million or so distinct CDR3 sequences, approximately 50% found once. The sequencing sample was made of blood. These receptors all stem from a woman aged 40 to 50 in good health.

This clonotype was counted many times. Its ends do not fully match the called genes, so a read error is possible. The chain combines TRBV5-1 with TRBJ2-7; TRBD1 is a possible D gene (6 bases). Germline V gene data show CDR1 as SGHRS and CDR2 as YFSETQ. CDR3 length: 13 residues. CDR3 amino acids: CASSLGQGNEQYF. CDR3 sequence (DNA): TGTGCCAGCAGTTTAGGGCAGGGGAACGAGCAGTACTTC.

The chain carries TRBV6-1 and TRBJ2-4, with D possibly being TRBD2 (5 bases). CDR1 is MNHNS, CDR2 SASEGT, per germline. There are 16 residues in the CDR3. V dropped 3 bases and J dropped 1 base, with 13 bases sitting between them. The chain's CDR3 is CASSDRDLRAKNIQYF. Written as DNA, the CDR3 is TGTGCCAGCAGTGACCGGGATCTGCGGGCCAAAAACATTCAGTACTTC.

The genes are TRBV7-9 and TRBJ1-2; 7 bases map to TRBD1. The CDR3 is made up of 15 amino acids. V trimming: 5 bases; J trimming: 2 bases; junction bases outside the gene matches: 8. Germline lookup yields CDR1 SEHNR and CDR2 FQNEAQ (reference sequence). In DNA, the CDR3 is TGTGCCAGCAGCCGAAGTGCACAGGGGAACTATGGCTACACCTTC. It yields the protein CASSRSAQGNYGYTF. Complete variable domain (other parts from reference TRBV7-9 and TRBJ1-2): DTGVSQNPRHKITKRGQNVTFRCDPISEHNRLYWYRQTLGQGPEFLTYFQNEAQLEKSRLLSDRFSAERPKGSFSTLEIQRTEQGDSAMYLCASSRSAQGNYGYTFGSGTRLTVV.

This clonotype was counted a few times. The chain carries TRBV10-1 and TRBJ2-3, with D hard to call. This CDR3 is built from 16 residues. V was trimmed by 3 bases and J by 3 bases, leaving 16 bases between them. CDR1 WNHNN and CDR2 SYGVQD come from the germline V gene (reference sequence). For the CDR3, the DNA is TGCGCCAGCAGTGACCCCAGCGAGCGAGGAACAGATACGCAGTATTTT. This translates into CASSDPSERGTDTQYF.

The genes are TRBV5-1 and TRBJ2-1; D gene uncertain. V lost 2 bases, J lost 6 bases, and 18 bases lay in between. This CDR3 is built from 16 residues. The germline V gene encodes CDR1 SGHRS and CDR2 YFSETQ. The CDR3 DNA sequence: TGCGCCAGCAGCTTCAAGCCGGCTATCCGTATCAATGAGCAGTTCTTC. This translates into CASSFKPAIRINEQFF. Using reference TRBV5-1 and TRBJ2-1 for the parts outside the CDR3, the full variable domain is KAGVTQTPRYLIKTRGQQVTLSCSPISGHRSVSWYQQTPGQGLQFLFEYFSETQRNKGNFPGRFSGRQFSNSRSEMNVSTLELGDSALYLCASSFKPAIRINEQFFGPGTRLTVL.

This clonotype has just a few counts. V usage is TRBV7-2 and J usage is TRBJ2-3, with 7 nucleotides matching TRBD1. V shed 6 bases, J shed 2 bases, and the junction held 8 bases outside the gene matches. The germline V gene has CDR1 SGHTA and CDR2 FQGNSA. This CDR3 is built from 15 residues. The CDR3 reads CASSANRGNTDTQYF. The CDR3 nucleotides are TGTGCCAGCAGTGCTAACAGGGGAAACACAGATACGCAGTATTTT.

This clonotype occurred a few times. The chain joins TRBV4-2 to TRBJ2-5, with 9 bases that match TRBD2. The CDR3 runs 16 residues. Trimming removed 1 base from V and 5 bases from J; junction bases left unmatched: 8. CDR1 LGHNA and CDR2 YNFKEQ come from the germline V gene. CDR3: CASSQVSSGTGETQYF. The CDR3 coding sequence is TGTGCCAGCAGCCAAGTATCTAGCGGGACTGGGGAGACCCAGTACTTC.

This chain uses TRBV7-6 with TRBJ2-5; D not resolved. V gave up 4 bases and J gave up 5 bases, with 11 bases separating them. This CDR3 contains 13 residues. Germline-derived CDR1 and CDR2 are SGHVS and FNYEAQ. The CDR3 sequence: CASSSRLLETQYF. The CDR3 nucleotides read TGTGCCAGCAGCTCACGGCTATTGGAGACCCAGTACTTC.

This chain uses TRBV3-1 with TRBJ2-1; D perhaps matches TRBD2 (5 bases). Germline assignment: CDR1 LGHDT and CDR2 YNNKEL (reference sequence). The CDR3 length is 13 residues. Trimming shortened V by 4 bases and J by 7 bases, and 11 bases separated the two germline ends. The CDR3 bases are TGTGCCAGCAGCCCCTGGACGGGGAATGAGCAGTTCTTC. It translates to CASSPWTGNEQFF.

This chain links TRBV28 with TRBJ2-3; D is possibly TRBD2 (5 bases). Germline V lookup: CDR1 MDHEN, CDR2 SYDVKM. With 2 bases removed from V and 4 bases from J, the gap between germline ends came to 16 bases. The CDR3 sequence is 16 residues long. CDR3 in DNA: TGTGCCAGCAGTTTAGAGGGCGTCGGAACCCCAGATACGCAGTATTTT. Its translation: CASSLEGVGTPDTQYF. Supplemented by reference TRBV28 and TRBJ2-3, the full variable domain reads DVKVTQSSRYLVKRTGEKVFLECVQDMDHENMFWYRQDPGLGLRLIYFSYDVKMKEKGDIPEGYSVSREKKERFSLILESASTNQTSMYLCASSLEGVGTPDTQYFGPGTRLTVL.

The V gene is TRBV27, the J gene TRBJ2-5, with D perhaps TRBD2 (6 bases). CDR1 and CDR2 (germline): MNHEY, SMNVEV (reference sequence). V was pared by 6 bases and J by 6 bases, with 23 bases between. CDR3 length equals 16 residues. CDR3 DNA: TGTGCCAGCAGAACCCGGGACTCCGTTTTGGAAAAGACCCAGTACTTC. It yields the protein CASRTRDSVLEKTQYF.

The J gene is TRBJ2-5, the V gene TRBV10-1; either TRBD1 or TRBD2 may fit D (5 bases each). The V gene's germline CDR1 is WNHNN and CDR2 SYGVQD (reference sequence). The ends were cut back, 10 bases at V and 0 bases at J, with 21 bases in the middle. The CDR3 runs to 16 residues. The CDR3 nucleotides read TGCGCCAATATCGTAAGGGACGTTCGGTACCAAGAGACCCAGTACTTC. This codes for CANIVRDVRYQETQYF.

CDR3: CASSYPWRGVETQYF. DNA for the CDR3: TGTGCCAGCAGTTACCCGTGGCGGGGGGTAGAGACCCAGTACTTC. V and J are TRBV6-2 or TRBV6-3 and TRBJ2-7, with 8 bases aligning to TRBD2. Matching the DNA end better, TRBJ2-5 makes the J call doubtful. Looked up from germline, CDR1 is MNHEY and CDR2 is SVGEGT. This CDR3 has 15 residues.

The rearrangement links TRBV20-1 to TRBJ1-2; weak D call: TRBD1 (6 bases). The V end was cut by 8 bases, the J end by 4 bases, with 26 bases between. CDR1 and CDR2 from the germline V gene are DFQATT and SNEGSKA (reference sequence). This CDR3 is 16 amino acids long. CDR3 in DNA: TGCAGTCCAGAACTACATGGACAGACTGATTCCTATGGCTACACCTTC. Translation gives CSPELHGQTDSYGYTF.

The chain recombines TRBV7-3 with TRBJ1-1, with a weak D call TRBD1 (5 bases). Trimming shortened V by 0 bases and J by 0 bases, and 8 bases separated the two germline ends. The CDR3 contains 15 residues. Germline V gene lookup returns CDR1 SGHTA and CDR2 FQGTGA. In DNA, the CDR3 is TGTGCCAGCAGCTTAACTCCAGGGCTGAACACTGAAGCTTTCTTT. Translated: CASSLTPGLNTEAFF.

As regards this clonotype: An end of the junction differs from the germline gene, which may be a read error. The genes are TRBV29-1 and TRBJ2-7; 8 bases map to TRBD1. The CDR3 is made up of 13 amino acids. Germline V lookup: CDR1 SQVTM, CDR2 ANQGSEA. The CDR3: CGVLQGARYEQYF. Here the CDR3 DNA reads TGCGGCGTACTCCAGGGGGCGAGGTACGAGCAGTACTTC.

The V gene is TRBV25-1, the J gene TRBJ1-1; D gene ambiguous. The CDR3 sequence is 12 residues long. Germline V lookup: CDR1 MGHDK, CDR2 SYGVNS. With 0 bases removed from V and 2 bases from J, the gap between germline ends came to 1 base. The CDR3 here is CASSEYNTEAFF. In nucleotides, the CDR3 is TGTGCCAGCAGTGAATATAACACTGAAGCTTTCTTT.

V is TRBV20-1 and J is TRBJ1-2; TRBD1 is a possible D gene (5 bases). Trimming took 5 bases from V and 4 from J, leaving 20 bases between them. CDR3 length: 15 amino acids. Germline V gene lookup returns CDR1 DFQATT and CDR2 SNEGSKA (reference sequence). This CDR3 reads CSASRLGESGYGYTF. CDR3 bases: TGCAGTGCTTCCAGACTAGGGGAATCGGGCTATGGCTACACCTTC.

This clonotype has a handful of counts. This chain joins TRBV12-3 or TRBV12-4 and TRBJ1-2, with D uncertain. The V end was cut by 6 bases, the J end by 0 bases, with 11 bases between. This CDR3 region has 14 residues. The CDR3 DNA reads as TGTGCCAGCAGCCCCCGGGGAACTAACTATGGCTACACCTTC. Translation gives CASSPRGTNYGYTF.

The sample holds a few counts of this clonotype. The V call is TRBV5-5, the J call TRBJ2-3; the D call may be TRBD1 or TRBD2 (5 bases each). The CDR3 extends over 12 amino acids. The V end was cut by 3 bases, the J end by 10 bases, with 12 bases between. Germline V gene sequence: CDR1 SGHKS, CDR2 YYEKEE (reference sequence). CDR3 sequence (DNA): TGTGCCAGCAGCTCCATTACGGGACCGCAGTATTTT. It yields the protein CASSSITGPQYF.

This chain uses TRBV4-1 with TRBJ1-4, with unresolved D. CDR1 is MGHRA, CDR2 YSYEKL, per germline. V dropped 1 base and J dropped 5 bases, with 14 bases sitting between them. CDR3 length: 16 residues. This chain's CDR3 is CASSQGLNPPNEKLFF. DNA for the CDR3: TGCGCCAGCAGCCAAGGTCTAAACCCCCCGAATGAAAAACTGTTTTTT.

J is TRBJ2-5 and V is TRBV2; 12 bases match TRBD2. The germline V gene has CDR1 SNHLY and CDR2 FYNNEI. The CDR3 has 16 residues. With V trimmed by 8 bases and J by 5 bases, 12 bases remained unmatched. As DNA, the CDR3 is TGTGCCAGCTCAAACCAGGGACTAGCGGGCGTGGAGACCCAGTACTTC. Translated: CASSNQGLAGVETQYF.

The chain carries TRBV6-5 and TRBJ1-2, with a tentative D call TRBD1 (5 bases). V gave up 5 bases and J gave up 9 bases, with 16 bases separating them. The CDR3 is 13 amino acids. CDR1 is MNHEY, CDR2 SVGAGI, per germline. The CDR3 spells CASSVQRQQSYTF. The DNA for the CDR3 is TGTGCCAGCAGTGTTCAGAGACAGCAAAGCTACACCTTC.

The V and J genes are TRBV4-3 and TRBJ1-1; maybe TRBD1 (5 bases). The CDR3 is 14 amino acids. V was shortened by 1 base and J by 6 bases, with 12 bases between the two germline ends. The V gene's germline CDR1 is LGHNA and CDR2 YSLEER. The CDR3: CASSQVEGSAEAFF. For the CDR3, the DNA is TGCGCCAGCAGCCAAGTCGAGGGGTCGGCTGAAGCTTTCTTT.

This clonotype turned up a few times. The chain carries TRBV4-3 and TRBJ2-1; 7 positions agree with TRBD2. The CDR3 loop spans 17 amino acids. V was pared by 4 bases and J by 3 bases, with 12 bases of the junction left unmatched. The V gene's germline CDR1 is LGHNA and CDR2 YSLEER. In nucleotides, the CDR3 is TGCGCCAGCAGCCCATCTAGCGGAGAGCTGTTCTACAATGAGCAGTTCTTC. Amino acid sequence: CASSPSSGELFYNEQFF.

The V gene is TRBV7-9, the J gene TRBJ1-2, with D possibly TRBD1 on 5 matching bases. In germline, CDR1 is SEHNR, CDR2 FQNEAQ (reference sequence). The CDR3 length is 15 residues. V gave up 6 bases and J gave up 4 bases, with 18 bases separating them. The CDR3 sequence is CASSSGGRQFYGYTF. The CDR3 DNA reads TGTGCCAGCAGTTCCGGCGGTCGACAGTTCTATGGCTACACCTTC.

V is TRBV6-2 or TRBV6-3 and J is TRBJ2-3, with D uncertain. Per germline, CDR1 MNHEY and CDR2 SVGEGT. V dropped 0 bases and J dropped 4 bases, with 8 bases sitting between them. The CDR3 length is 14 residues. CDR3 coding DNA: TGTGCCAGCAGTTACTCGAAACTTGCAGATACGCAGTATTTT. Its protein is CASSYSKLADTQYF.

The CDR3 sequence is CASSYERLSTDTQYF. CDR3 nucleotide sequence: TGTGCCAGCAGTTACGAGCGGCTTAGCACAGATACGCAGTATTTT. The chain uses TRBV6-2 or TRBV6-3 and TRBJ2-3; perhaps TRBD2 as D (5 bases). The CDR3 is 15 residues long. V lost 2 bases and J lost 0, with 9 bases in between. The V gene's germline CDR1 is MNHEY and CDR2 SVGEGT.

The rearrangement uses TRBV5-1 and TRBJ1-2; D call uncertain. This CDR3 contains 14 residues. Trimming removed 4 bases at V and 4 bases at J, with 14 bases between. Germline V lookup: CDR1 SGHRS, CDR2 YFSETQ. CDR3 loop: CASSHVGPSYGYTF. CDR3 bases: TGCGCCAGCAGCCATGTCGGGCCAAGCTATGGCTACACCTTC.

This clonotype was observed at least ten times. This chain connects TRBV28 to TRBJ2-7; the D gene is possibly TRBD2 (6 bases). Trimming took 10 bases from V and 2 from J, leaving 18 bases between them. This CDR3 region has 14 residues. Germline V gene lookup returns CDR1 MDHEN and CDR2 SYDVKM. The CDR3 coding sequence is TGTGCCACAGCGGAATCAACGGGAGCCTACGAGCAGTACTTC. Translated, it gives CATAESTGAYEQYF.